This TCR beta chain comes out of a study of patients and donors after allogeneic stem cell transplantation. TCRdb redid the calling of the RT-PCR reads with MiXCR, one entry per CDR3 protein. The sample comprises a few hundred thousand distinct CDR3 sequences, around 40% of which are singletons, and 11% rests with the top ten. The V gene's germline CDR1 is MNHGY and CDR2 SVAAGI. V shed 7 bases and J shed 5 bases, with 12 bases lying between them. The CDR3 consists of 13 residues. V gene TRBV6-9 combines with J gene TRBJ1-5, with D hard to call. Sequenced input: blood, either unsorted or a sorted T cell fraction (not recorded which). This TCR was recovered from a human donor who was either an allogeneic HSCT recipient or a stem cell or donor lymphocyte infusion donor (not recorded which). It is not recorded whose cells these are; they may come from a transplant donor. CDR3: CASTGPGDQPQHF. CDR3 nucleotides: TGTGCCAGCACCGGACCCGGGGATCAGCCCCAGCATTTT.